This TCR beta chain originates from a study of shared clonotypes between healthy human individuals. On the study more broadly: Each donor's CD8 memory used one plate, CD8 naive two, each CD4 subset three. General study findings and limits: When compared with the clonotypes that were shared by all four sorted-subset donors, the non-shared clonotypes turned out to have lower generation probabilities.

A remark on this clone: What it binds is not known.

Profiling relied on immunoSEQ multiplex PCR, and the TCRdb table lists in-frame clones only, not all of them. The profile shows 2 million to 2.5 million clones, just under 95% of them singletons. The V end lost 1 base, the J end lost 4 bases, and 13 bases lay between the germline ends. Germline V gene lookup returns CDR1 LGHNA and CDR2 YSLEER. CDR3 length: 15 amino acids. Investigators divided CD4+ cells into CD45RA+ naive and CD45RA-negative memory subsets. The source is a man in his late teens or twenties in good health. Some clones in this sample may be carry-over from other donors' samples. This rearrangement joins TRBV4-3 to TRBJ1-1, with D unclear. Sequencing was carried out using naive CD4+ T cells from PBMCs. Described subset: CD45RA+ positively selected. This CDR3 reads CASSQGYVAVTEAFF. CDR3 sequence (DNA): TGCGCCAGCAGCCAAGGCTATGTGGCGGTCACTGAAGCTTTCTTT.